Listed below are T cell receptor beta chains from one sample, sequenced in a study of molecular identifiers for immune sequencing clone quantification. TCRdb independently ran MiXCR on the PCR reads; one entry per CDR3 protein. Of about 630,000 distinct CDR3 sequences in the sample, approximately 24% were seen once. The sample consisted of naive CD8+ T cells from blood, with Jurkat cell RNA spiked in. Receptor source: a human donor in good health. Some libraries in this study had Jurkat cell RNA spiked in. Both conserved end residues are part of each CDR3. The order of the fields is D gene, J gene, clone size, V gene, CDR3 protein, CDR3 DNA. A D gene is named only where the DNA matches it firmly. The listing skips clone size in some rows; elsewhere it reads once, few, many or a size class.

.	TRBJ2-3	many	TRBV20-1	CSARDWEAGERTDTQYF	TGCAGTGCTAGAGATTGGGAAGCGGGCGAACGCACAGATACGCAGTATTTT
TRBD1	TRBJ2-7	.	TRBV4-3	CASSPGQGDSCEQYF	TGCGCCAGCAGCCCTGGACAGGGGGACTCCTGCGAGCAGTACTTC
.	TRBJ2-2	.	TRBV28	CASSFRMVGELFF	TGTGCCAGCAGTTTTAGGATGGTCGGGGAGCTGTTTTTT
.	TRBJ1-1	many	TRBV4-2	CASSQEGTGVPEAFF	TGTGCCAGCAGCCAAGAAGGGACGGGTGTCCCTGAAGCTTTCTTT
TRBD1	TRBJ2-1	few	TRBV6-2/TRBV6-3	CASGAGTGISNEQFF	TGTGCCAGCGGGGCCGGGACAGGAATTTCCAATGAGCAGTTCTTC
TRBD2	TRBJ2-7	.	TRBV30	CACCGAGADEQYF	TGTGCCTGTTGCGGGGCGGGAGCCGACGAGCAGTACTTC
.	TRBJ2-7	many	TRBV14	CASSQVRGLHSVEQYF	TGTGCCAGCAGCCAAGTTCGGGGACTCCACTCGGTCGAGCAGTACTTC
.	TRBJ1-5	many	TRBV5-6	CASSVWGQIQPQHF	TGTGCCAGCAGTGTCTGGGGCCAAATTCAGCCCCAGCATTTT
.	TRBJ2-3	many	TRBV2	CASSELFPGGDTQYF	TGTGCCAGCAGTGAACTGTTTCCTGGGGGAGATACGCAGTATTTT
.	TRBJ2-7	.	TRBV28	CASSLFGVGSSYEQYF	TGTGCCAGCAGTTTATTCGGCGTGGGGAGCTCCTACGAGCAGTACTTC
TRBD1	TRBJ2-2	.	TRBV7-6	CASSLSGTGLTGELFF	TGTGCCAGCAGCTTATCCGGGACAGGGCTCACCGGGGAGCTGTTTTTT
.	TRBJ1-5	many	TRBV28	CASSFYQGWSQPQHF	TGTGCCAGCAGTTTTTATCAGGGTTGGAGCCAGCCCCAGCATTTT
.	TRBJ1-2	.	TRBV5-1	CASSQYYDGYTF	TGCGCCAGCAGCCAATATTATGATGGCTACACCTTC
.	TRBJ2-2	.	TRBV30	CAWAGARNTGELVF	TGTGCCTGGGCGGGGGCCAGGAACACCGGGGAGCTGGTTTTT